This TCR beta chain was retrieved from a study of T cell repertoires and Cas9 in healthy adults. About the study: CD4 and CD8 compartments: SpCas9-reactive T cells profiled for potency, cytotoxicity, lineage.

The CDR3 has 14 residues. The ends were cut back, 4 bases at V and 6 bases at J, with 15 bases in the middle. Germline V gives CDR1 SGHDT, CDR2 YYEEEE. Study-wide points: Reportedly, SpCas9-reactive effector T cell proliferation and function were mitigated by SpCas9-reactive Tregs in vitro.

A word on this clone: Antigen: not known.

Measured with immunoSEQ multiplex PCR; TCRdb has only the in-frame clones, and not every one. The profile shows approximately 22,000 clones, roughly 90% of them singletons. The chain joins TRBV5-6 to TRBJ2-3, with TRBD1 as a possible D gene (6 bases). This receptor was obtained from a human donor in good health. The sequenced sample consisted of CD4+ effector T cells (CD127+, CD25-, CD137-, CD154-) from PBMCs; culture status not recorded. The CDR3 is CASSQNSGVDTQYF. In nucleotides, the CDR3 is TGTGCCAGCAGCCAAAATTCAGGGGTCGATACGCAGTATTTT.